Listed below are T cell receptor beta chains from one sample, sequenced in a study of cytomegalovirus exposure and HLA in healthy donors. Measured with immunoSEQ multiplex PCR; TCRdb has only the in-frame clones, and not every one. The sample carries tens of thousands of clones, 55% to 75% recorded once. The material sequenced was PBMCs. The receptor source for this set is a woman between 45 and 65 years old in good health and CMV-seronegative. CDR3s include the opening cysteine and the closing phenylalanine or tryptophan. The D gene is left open where the match is weak. Size is omitted from some rows. Given values are once, few, many or a class for expanded clones.

j_call clone_size v_call d_call cdr3_length cdr3_aa cdr3_nt
TRBJ2-4 - TRBV18 - 16 CASSALSAARGNIQYF TGTGCCAGCTCAGCGCTGAGCGCGGCGAGAGGAAACATTCAGTACTTC
TRBJ2-2 few TRBV7-7 - 13 CASSFASDGELFF TGTGCTAGCAGCTTTGCTAGCGACGGGGAGCTGTTTTTT
TRBJ1-3 few TRBV6-5 - 11 CASLDRNTIYF TGTGCCAGCTTAGATCGAAACACCATATATTTT
TRBJ2-3 - TRBV6-6 TRBD1 15 CASSFMDRGTDTQYF TGTGCCAGCAGTTTTATGGACAGGGGTACAGATACGCAGTATTTT
TRBJ1-4 - TRBV5-1 - 14 CASSFGTYNEKLFF TGCGCCAGCAGCTTCGGGACTTATAATGAAAAACTGTTTTTT
TRBJ2-3 - TRBV9 - 15 CASSVSSESRDTQYF TGTGCCAGCAGCGTAAGCAGCGAGAGCAGAGATACGCAGTATTTT
TRBJ2-1 - TRBV29-1 TRBD2 11 CSVGLANEQFF TGCAGCGTCGGACTAGCAAATGAGCAGTTCTTC
TRBJ1-1 - TRBV5-1 TRBD1 14 CASSPGQSNTEAFF TGCGCCAGCAGCCCGGGACAGTCTAACACTGAAGCTTTCTTT
TRBJ1-6 - TRBV4-1 - 13 CASSRDTLGVVHF TGCGCCAGCAGCCGAGACACCCTCGGGGTGGTCCACTTT
TRBJ1-1 - TRBV6-1 - 14 CASSEAQGLTEAFF TGTGCCAGCAGTGAAGCACAGGGTCTCACTGAAGCTTTCTTT
TRBJ1-1 - TRBV5-6 TRBD1 13 CASSLDRARFGFF TGTGCCAGCAGCCTGGACAGGGCGCGGTTTGGTTTCTTT
TRBJ2-7 - TRBV4-1 - 15 CASSQEVAGFNEQYF TGCGCCAGCAGCCAAGAGGTTGCAGGGTTTAACGAGCAGTACTTC
TRBJ1-1 few TRBV29-1 - 15 CSVVPQGGRDTEAFF TGCAGCGTTGTCCCTCAAGGGGGACGAGACACTGAAGCTTTCTTT
TRBJ2-5 - TRBV5-1 - 12 CASSYTGETQYF TGCGCCAGCAGCTACACAGGAGAGACCCAGTACTTC
TRBJ1-5 - TRBV29-1 TRBD1 14 CSVRPTGNNQPQHF TGCAGCGTCCGTCCGACAGGGAATAATCAGCCCCAGCATTTT
TRBJ2-1 - TRBV4-2 TRBD2 16 CASSQGGLAAYNEQFF TGTGCCAGCAGCCAAGGGGGACTAGCGGCCTACAATGAGCAGTTCTTC
TRBJ1-1 - TRBV4-1 TRBD1 16 CASSQPRTGRNTEAFF TGCGCCAGCAGCCAGCCCCGGACAGGGCGGAACACTGAAGCTTTCTTT
TRBJ2-1 few TRBV4-1 - 16 CASSPLGGRGYNEQFF TGCGCCAGCAGCCCCTTAGGAGGCCGGGGCTACAATGAGCAGTTCTTC
TRBJ2-7 - TRBV6-5 TRBD2 14 CASKPGTSAYEQYF TGTGCCAGCAAACCCGGGACTAGCGCCTACGAGCAGTACTTC
TRBJ1-4 few TRBV5-1 TRBD1 15 CASSLAGQSDEKLFF TGCGCCAGCAGCTTGGCGGGACAGTCTGATGAAAAACTGTTTTTT
TRBJ2-3 - TRBV18 - 14 CASSPLPRDDTQYF TGTGCCAGCTCACCACTCCCGCGGGACGACACGCAGTATTTT
TRBJ1-1 - TRBV28 - 12 CASSLTPLEAFF TGTGCCAGCAGTTTAACACCTCTTGAAGCTTTCTTT
TRBJ1-1 few TRBV6-1 - 15 CASSLPQGLSTEAFF TGTGCCAGCAGTCTTCCCCAGGGGCTAAGCACTGAAGCTTTCTTT
TRBJ1-1 - TRBV7-6 - 14 CASSLREEDTEAFF TGTGCCAGCAGCCTGAGAGAGGAAGACACTGAAGCTTTCTTT
TRBJ1-1 - TRBV5-1 TRBD1 13 CASSYTGEAEAFF TGCGCCAGCAGCTATACAGGGGAGGCTGAAGCTTTCTTT
TRBJ1-1 - TRBV5-1 - 12 CASSNTGPEAFF TGCGCCAGCAGCAACACAGGGCCTGAAGCTTTCTTT
TRBJ2-7 - TRBV13 TRBD2 14 CASSLAGNSYEQYF TGTGCCAGCAGTCTAGCGGGGAACTCCTACGAGCAGTACTTC